The 9 T cell receptor beta chains below come from one sample, sequenced in a study of blood T cell repertoires in COVID-19. Here immunoSEQ multiplex PCR was the method, and the copy in TCRdb shows in-frame clones only, minus some. The sample holds roughly 200,000 clones, roughly 89% seen once. The sample taken for sequencing was peripheral blood. These receptors were obtained from a man between 60 and 70 years old who had recovered from COVID-19.

The rearrangement links TRBV7-8 to TRBJ1-2, with TRBD1 matching over 9 bases. The junction had 12 bases not matched to a gene; V was cut back by 5 bases and J by 8 bases. CDR3 length equals 15 residues. Germline V gene data show CDR1 as SGHVS and CDR2 as FQNEAQ. In nucleotides, the CDR3 is TGTGCCAGCAGCACCGGGACAGGGAGGGCTCGGGGCTACACCTTC. It translates to CASSTGTGRARGYTF. The full variable domain, rest sourced from reference TRBV7-8 and TRBJ1-2, is GAGVSQSPRYKVAKRGQDVALRCDPISGHVSLFWYQQALGQGPEFLTYFQNEAQLDKSGLPSDRFFAERPEGSVSTLKIQRTQQEDSAVYLCASSTGTGRARGYTFGSGTRLTVV.

The V gene is TRBV30, the J gene TRBJ2-7; D is ambiguous. This CDR3 is 13 amino acids long. Trimming cost V 5 bases and J 0 bases, with 11 bases left between them. The germline V gene encodes CDR1 GTSNPN and CDR2 SVGIG (reference sequence). The CDR3 loop is CAWGPLSSYEQYF. CDR3 coding DNA: TGTGCCTGGGGGCCCCTCAGCTCCTACGAGCAGTACTTC.

This clone was seen once. The CDR3: CASTLLGQTGYTF. The CDR3 nucleotides read TGTGCCAGCACTTTATTGGGACAGACCGGTTACACCTTC. The J gene is TRBJ1-2, the V gene TRBV6-6; TRBD1 matches at 7 bases. The germline V gene encodes CDR1 MNHNY and CDR2 SVGAGI (reference sequence). The CDR3 spans 13 residues. Germline trimming cut 7 bases from V and 11 bases from J; bases unmatched to any gene: 13.

V usage is TRBV7-9 and J usage is TRBJ2-5; possible D gene TRBD1, 5 bases. This CDR3 contains 16 residues. Germline loops: CDR1 SEHNR, CDR2 FQNEAQ (reference sequence). The germline V and J ends were trimmed by 3 bases and 5 bases, with 19 bases remaining between them. The CDR3 loop reads CASSFPQGLFSETQYF. The DNA for the CDR3 is TGTGCCAGCAGCTTTCCGCAGGGTTTGTTCTCGGAGACCCAGTACTTC.

The chain links TRBV6-5 to TRBJ2-3, with a possible D match to TRBD2 (6 bases). This CDR3 has 16 amino acids. CDR1 is MNHEY, CDR2 SVGAGI, per germline. V dropped 2 bases and J dropped 2 bases, with 14 bases sitting between them. This CDR3 is CASSYDSGTPTDTQYF. CDR3 sequence (DNA): TGTGCCAGCAGTTACGATAGCGGTACCCCCACAGATACGCAGTATTTT.

This chain joins TRBV6-6 and TRBJ2-1; D gene unclear. The CDR3 extends over 14 amino acids. Trimming removed 5 bases at V and 6 bases at J, with 14 bases between. Germline V gene data show CDR1 as MNHNY and CDR2 as SVGAGI (reference sequence). CDR3 sequence: CASSRDGGLNEQFF. CDR3 DNA: TGTGCCAGCAGTCGCGACGGCGGCCTCAATGAGCAGTTCTTC.

This clone came up once. The chain employs TRBV19 and TRBJ1-5, with D possibly being TRBD1 (6 bases). With 8 bases removed from V and 3 bases from J, the gap between germline ends came to 11 bases. The V gene's germline CDR1 is LNHDA and CDR2 SQIVND (reference sequence). This CDR3 has 13 residues. CDR3 amino acids: CASHWGLNQPQHF. CDR3 bases: TGTGCCAGTCACTGGGGGCTCAATCAGCCCCAGCATTTT.

V usage is TRBV6-2 or TRBV6-3 and J usage is TRBJ1-6, with 8 bases lining up with TRBD1. CDR3 length equals 15 residues. The J segment lost 7 bases and the V segment lost 5 bases, leaving 7 bases of the junction unmatched. From germline, CDR1 is MNHEY and CDR2 SVGEGT. The CDR3 protein is CASSTWTGRNSPLHF. In DNA form, the CDR3 reads TGTGCCAGCAGTACTTGGACAGGGAGGAATTCACCCCTCCACTTT.

This clone was picked up a small number of times. J is TRBJ2-3 and V is TRBV5-4, with D possibly matching TRBD1 (6 bases). CDR3 length equals 13 residues. Trimming left V 3 bases short and J 5 bases short, with 10 bases between. Germline-derived CDR1 and CDR2 are SGHNT and YYREEE (reference sequence). CDR3: CASSWGTRDTQYF. The CDR3 DNA follows: TGTGCCAGCAGCTGGGGGACAAGAGATACGCAGTATTTT.